Below are 19 T cell receptor beta chains sequenced from a single sample in a study of Graves' ophthalmopathy and Graves' hyperthyroidism. The sequenced template was RNA, covering the TCR beta CDR3 region. An opening RT-PCR round employed HTBI primers and preceded a second-round multiplex PCR. Via MiXCR, TCRdb re-called the multiplex PCR reads, giving one row per CDR3 protein. The repertoire includes approximately 1.2 million distinct CDR3 sequences, about two fifths of them detected once, and 11% sits in the top ten. Sequenced input: peripheral blood or thyroid tissue (not recorded which). The source of these receptors is an adult man with Graves' hyperthyroidism.

This clonotype was seen more than once but under ten times. The rearrangement joins TRBV7-2 to TRBJ1-2, with 8 bases identical to TRBD1. There are 18 residues in the CDR3. V was pared by 1 base and J by 1 base, with 11 bases of the junction left unmatched. Germline V gene sequence: CDR1 SGHTA, CDR2 FQGNSA. The CDR3 sequence is CASSLVKYDRGLNYGYTF. The DNA for the CDR3 is TGTGCCAGCAGCTTAGTGAAGTACGACAGGGGACTTAACTATGGCTACACCTTC.

The chain employs TRBV10-3 and TRBJ1-1, with TRBD1 as a possible D gene (6 bases). There are 16 residues in the CDR3. The germline V and J ends were trimmed by 3 bases and 6 bases, with 20 bases remaining between them. Germline assignment: CDR1 ENHRY and CDR2 SYGVKD. The CDR3 protein is CAISDLSSGRGAEAFF. The CDR3 coding sequence is TGTGCCATCAGTGATCTGTCGTCAGGCAGGGGCGCTGAAGCTTTCTTT.

This clonotype was recorded many times. This sequence joins TRBV6-2 or TRBV6-3 and TRBJ1-1; TRBD1 might be the D (6 bases). This CDR3 spans 13 amino acids. Germline CDR1 and CDR2: MNHEY and SVGEGT. The ends were cut back, 7 bases at V and 11 bases at J, with 20 bases in the middle. The CDR3 protein is CASNNAQGGSAFF. In DNA, the CDR3 is TGTGCCAGCAACAACGCACAGGGCGGTTCGGCTTTCTTT.

This clonotype came up many times. The gene calls are TRBV7-7 and TRBJ2-5, with D maybe TRBD2 (6 bases). Between the trimmed V and J ends, which lost 4 bases and 4 bases, there was a span of 13 bases. The CDR3 sequence is 14 residues long. The V gene's germline CDR1 is SSHAT and CDR2 FNYEAQ (reference sequence). Written as DNA, the CDR3 is TGTGCCAGCAGCTCACCGGTGGAGGGAGAGACCCAGTACTTC. Translation gives CASSSPVEGETQYF.

This clonotype was recorded once. The chain combines TRBV28 with TRBJ2-5; the match to TRBD2 covers 9 bases. The J segment lost 2 bases and the V segment lost 5 bases, leaving 12 bases of the junction unmatched. The germline gives CDR1 MDHEN, CDR2 SYDVKM. The CDR3 runs 17 residues. In DNA, the CDR3 is TGTGCCAGCAGTCGGACTAGCGCGGCCTCACGACAAGAGACCCAGTACTTC. Protein: CASSRTSAASRQETQYF.

The chain uses TRBV11-2 and TRBJ1-6; D is ambiguous. The CDR3 contains 16 residues. The germline gives CDR1 SGHAT, CDR2 FQNNGV. V lost 1 base and J 6 bases, leaving 13 bases between the germline ends. The CDR3 nucleotides read TGTGCCAGCAGCTTAGTAGGAGGGTATAGTAATTCACCCCTCCACTTT. Its translation: CASSLVGGYSNSPLHF. The variable domain in full, with the rest retrieved from reference TRBV11-2 and TRBJ1-6, is EAGVAQSPRYKIIEKRQSVAFWCNPISGHATLYWYQQILGQGPKLLIQFQNNGVVDDSQLPKDRFSAERLKGVDSTLKIQPAKLEDSAVYLCASSLVGGYSNSPLHFGNGTRLTVT.

The V call is TRBV7-9, the J call TRBJ2-2, with TRBD1 identical over 8 bases. CDR1 and CDR2 (germline): SEHNR, FQNEAQ (reference sequence). The CDR3 loop spans 17 amino acids. V lost 5 bases, J lost 6 bases, and 14 bases stayed unmatched. CDR3: CASSTDRGARLPGELFF. In nucleotides, the CDR3 is TGTGCCAGCAGCACTGACAGGGGTGCCCGGCTCCCCGGGGAGCTGTTTTTT.

The sample holds many counts of this clonotype. V usage is TRBV5-1 and J usage is TRBJ2-7; 12 nucleotides align to TRBD2. CDR3 length: 15 amino acids. Trimming took 4 bases from V and 1 from J; bases not matched to a gene: 3. CDR1 is SGHRS and CDR2 is YFSETQ in the germline V gene. The CDR3 sequence: CASSGGLAGSYEQYF. The DNA of the CDR3 is TGCGCCAGCAGCGGAGGACTAGCGGGGTCCTACGAGCAGTACTTC. Full variable domain (rest looked up from reference TRBV5-1 and TRBJ2-7): KAGVTQTPRYLIKTRGQQVTLSCSPISGHRSVSWYQQTPGQGLQFLFEYFSETQRNKGNFPGRFSGRQFSNSRSEMNVSTLELGDSALYLCASSGGLAGSYEQYFGPGTRLTVT.

The chain is built from TRBV12-3 or TRBV12-4 and TRBJ2-2, with a weak D call TRBD2 (6 bases). The V end lost 6 bases, the J end lost 2 bases, and 16 bases lay between the germline ends. The CDR3 is 16 residues long. The CDR3 DNA follows: TGTGCCAGCAGCCAAATGAGCGGGTATAACACCGGGGAGCTGTTTTTT. Encoded protein: CASSQMSGYNTGELFF.

In its sample, this clonotype was seen many times. The V and J genes are TRBV29-1 and TRBJ1-1, with TRBD1 identical over 8 bases. The V gene's germline CDR1 is SQVTM and CDR2 ANQGSEA. CDR3 length: 15 residues. J was trimmed by 6 bases and V by 0 bases; bases with no gene match: 9. CDR3 in DNA: TGCAGCGTTGAAGATGTTGGACAGGGAGTACCTGAAGCTTTCTTT. It translates to CSVEDVGQGVPEAFF. Supplemented by reference TRBV29-1 and TRBJ1-1, the full variable domain reads SAVISQKPSRDICQRGTSLTIQCQVDSQVTMMFWYRQQPGQSLTLIATANQGSEATYESGFVIDKFPISRPNLTFSTLTVSNMSPEDSSIYLCSVEDVGQGVPEAFFGQGTRLTVV.

The chain employs TRBV29-1 and TRBJ1-1; possible D gene TRBD1, 6 bases. The CDR3 runs to 12 residues. Looked up from germline, CDR1 is SQVTM and CDR2 is ANQGSEA. Trimming left V 7 bases short and J 4 bases short, with 13 bases between. CDR3 residues: CSARQEGTEAFF. The CDR3 bases are TGCAGCGCCAGACAGGAGGGCACTGAAGCTTTCTTT.

A note on this clonotype: At one end the junction does not follow the germline gene, possibly because of a read error. This sequence joins TRBV6-5 and TRBJ2-5, with a weak D call TRBD1 (5 bases). Germline V gene lookup returns CDR1 MNHEY and CDR2 SVGAGI. The CDR3 consists of 16 residues. The CDR3 spells CASGYSIQGTPETQYF. CDR3 nucleotide sequence: TGTGCCAGCGGTTACTCGATTCAGGGCACCCCGGAGACCCAGTACTTC.

This clonotype has at least ten counts. The chain links TRBV7-6 to TRBJ2-7; TRBD2 is a possible D gene (5 bases). Germline assignment: CDR1 SGHVS and CDR2 FNYEAQ. V gave up 2 bases and J gave up 4 bases, with 9 bases separating them. The CDR3 has 13 residues. CDR3 region: CASSLRAEYEQYF. The CDR3 DNA sequence: TGTGCCAGCAGCTTACGAGCGGAATACGAGCAGTACTTC.

This sequence joins TRBV7-9 and TRBJ2-7, with 8 bases lining up with TRBD2. V lost 6 bases to trimming and J lost 6 bases; unmatched junction nucleotides: 19. Germline assignment: CDR1 SEHNR and CDR2 FQNEAQ (reference sequence). This CDR3 region has 17 residues. CDR3 in DNA: TGTGCCAGCAGTTTATGCCACCCGGGACTAGTCACGGTCGAGCAGTACTTC. Its translation: CASSLCHPGLVTVEQYF.

This clonotype was counted ten times or more. The genes are TRBV2 and TRBJ2-7; D is possibly TRBD2 (7 bases). Germline CDR1 reads SNHLY; CDR2 reads FYNNEI. The CDR3 extends over 15 amino acids. V lost 4 bases to trimming and J lost 0 bases, with 13 bases between them. In nucleotides, the CDR3 is TGTGCCAGCAGTGTGGGAAGGGGGGGCTCCTACGAGCAGTACTTC. This translates into CASSVGRGGSYEQYF.

This clonotype was detected only a few times. The CDR3 region has the DNA TGTGCCAGCAGTTTTCCAGGGACAGGGGCGCGGGGAGAGACCCAGTACTTC. Amino acid sequence: CASSFPGTGARGETQYF. The gene calls are TRBV5-4 and TRBJ2-5, with 10 positions matching TRBD1. The junction had 14 bases not matched to a gene; V was cut back by 5 bases and J by 4 bases. The germline CDR1 and CDR2 sequences are SGHNT and YYREEE (reference sequence). The CDR3 covers 17 residues.

V usage is TRBV7-9 and J usage is TRBJ2-7; D might be TRBD1 or TRBD2, each matching 5 bases. Germline V CDR1 and CDR2: SEHNR, FQNEAQ (reference sequence). The CDR3 runs to 14 residues. Trimming stripped 5 bases from V and 8 bases from J, with 19 bases between. CDR3 DNA: TGTGCCAGCAGCGCCGGGACGGAGCAGCCCCAGCAGTACTTC. Protein: CASSAGTEQPQQYF.

This clonotype occurred many times. This chain joins TRBV7-9 and TRBJ1-1; D ambiguous. The CDR3 is 11 amino acids. Germline loops: CDR1 SEHNR, CDR2 FQNEAQ (reference sequence). V lost 10 bases to trimming and J lost 11 bases, with 17 bases between them. CDR3 protein: CATTVWGSAFF. The CDR3 DNA reads as TGTGCCACCACCGTTTGGGGATCCGCTTTCTTT.

This clonotype was detected ten times or more. The CDR3 DNA reads TGTGCCAGCAGCTTAACAGGGGGAGACTACGAGCAGTACTTC. This sequence encodes CASSLTGGDYEQYF. The J gene is TRBJ2-7, the V gene TRBV7-9, with 8 bases fitting TRBD1. This CDR3 has 14 residues. The germline gives CDR1 SEHNR, CDR2 FQNEAQ (reference sequence). Trimming took 2 bases from V and 3 from J; bases not matched to a gene: 3.